This T cell receptor (beta chain) was sequenced for a study of blood T cell repertoires in COVID-19. Study summary: Whether acute or convalescent, the COVID-19 samples came from the United States, Italy and Spain. In each case, the material was cDNA or gDNA derived from T cells, B-cell-depleted T cells, or PBMCs.

Germline lookup yields CDR1 SGHTA and CDR2 FQGNSA. The V gene lost 7 bases and the J gene lost 0 bases, with 15 bases spanning the gap. This CDR3 region has 16 residues. In the original workflow: The authors estimated nucleated cell counts from reference gene primer amplification. Using immunoSEQ multiplex PCR, the repertoire was profiled, and TCRdb retains in-frame clones only, with some absent. D and trimming were read from the DNA, whereas the V and J calls and clone size are those reported in that table. The sample lists tens of thousands of clones, 80% to 90% seen once, with roughly 11% in the top ten.

Specimen: peripheral blood. V and J are TRBV7-2 and TRBJ2-2, with no clear D. The origin of this receptor is a man in his sixties or seventies with active or convalescent COVID-19. The CDR3 coding sequence is TGTGCCAGCACCCTCAATGCGGTCGCGAACACCGGGGAGCTGTTTTTT. Translation gives CASTLNAVANTGELFF.